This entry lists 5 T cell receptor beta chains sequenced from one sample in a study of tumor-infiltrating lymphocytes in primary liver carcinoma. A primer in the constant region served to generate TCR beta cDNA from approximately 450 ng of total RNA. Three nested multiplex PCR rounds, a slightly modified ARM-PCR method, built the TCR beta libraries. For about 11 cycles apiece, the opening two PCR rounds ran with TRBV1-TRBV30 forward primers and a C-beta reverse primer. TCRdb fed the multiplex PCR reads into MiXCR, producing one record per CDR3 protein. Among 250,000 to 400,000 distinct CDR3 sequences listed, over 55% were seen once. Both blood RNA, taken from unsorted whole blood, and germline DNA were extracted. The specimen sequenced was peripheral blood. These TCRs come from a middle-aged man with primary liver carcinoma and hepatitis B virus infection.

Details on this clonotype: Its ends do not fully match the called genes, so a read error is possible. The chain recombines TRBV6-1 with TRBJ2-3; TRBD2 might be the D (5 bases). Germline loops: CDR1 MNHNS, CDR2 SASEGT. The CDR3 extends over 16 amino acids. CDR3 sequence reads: CVSSEGRGSSTDTQYF. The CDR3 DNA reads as TGTGTCAGCAGTGAAGGGCGCGGGTCTAGCACAGATACGCAGTATTTT.

In DNA form, the CDR3 reads TGTGCCAGTAGTATCGATCGAACCGGGGAGCTGTTTTTT. Translated: CASSIDRTGELFF. V gene TRBV19 combines with J gene TRBJ2-2; D ambiguous. Germline CDR1 LNHDA, CDR2 SQIVND (reference sequence). The ends were cut back, 3 bases at V and 5 bases at J, with 7 bases in the middle. This CDR3 contains 13 residues.

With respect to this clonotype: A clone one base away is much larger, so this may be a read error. The CDR3 DNA is TGCGCCAGCAGCCAAATTTGGGCCGGGAGCGGAGAAGAGACCCAGTACTTC. It translates to CASSQIWAGSGEETQYF. The V call is TRBV4-1, the J call TRBJ2-5; a possible D gene is TRBD2 (6 bases). The CDR3 covers 17 residues. V was shortened by 2 bases and J by 3 bases, with 19 bases between the two germline ends. The germline V gene has CDR1 MGHRA and CDR2 YSYEKL.

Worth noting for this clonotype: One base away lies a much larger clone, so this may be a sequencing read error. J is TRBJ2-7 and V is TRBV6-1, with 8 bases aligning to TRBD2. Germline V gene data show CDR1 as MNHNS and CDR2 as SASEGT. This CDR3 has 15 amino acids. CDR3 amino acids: CVSSWKAGEVYEQYF. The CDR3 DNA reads TGTGTCAGCAGCTGGAAAGCGGGAGAGGTCTACGAGCAGTACTTC.

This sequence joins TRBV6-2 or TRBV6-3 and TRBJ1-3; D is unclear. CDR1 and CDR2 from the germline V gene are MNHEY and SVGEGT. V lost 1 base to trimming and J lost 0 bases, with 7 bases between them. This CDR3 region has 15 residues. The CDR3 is CASSYLVDSGNTIYF. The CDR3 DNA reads TGTGCCAGCAGTTACTTGGTGGACTCTGGAAACACCATATATTTT.